The clone carrying this T cell receptor beta chain showed up just a few times. The sample belongs to a study of human T cells and chemical hapten exposure. Stated time point: patch test 3, about 24 weeks after DPC sensitization. Treatment here: therapeutic diphenylcyclopropenone sensitization with weekly scalp DPC. The germline gives CDR1 SQVTM, CDR2 ANQGSEA. V was pared by 1 base and J by 4 bases, with 12 bases of the junction left unmatched. This CDR3 region has 17 residues. MiXCR was run by TCRdb on the RACE reads, yielding one entry per CDR3 protein. The table has more than 150,000 distinct CDR3 sequences, around 25% seen once.

The sequences come from whole blood, collected in connection with sensitization to the hapten diphenylcyclopropenone (DPC). The V gene is TRBV29-1, the J gene TRBJ2-3; 9 bases agree with TRBD2. The source is a woman aged 40-49 years with alopecia areata. Some clones in this sample may be carry-over from other donors' samples. The CDR3 region has the DNA TGCAGCGTTGAAGGATGGGTGGATAGCGGGAGCCCAGATACGCAGTATTTT. It codes for CSVEGWVDSGSPDTQYF.